This TCR beta chain was identified in a study of shared clonotypes between healthy human individuals. TCRdb's table, derived via immunoSEQ multiplex PCR, lists solely in-frame clones and lacks some. Among fewer than 400,000 clones listed, about 74% were seen once. CDR3 length: 17 amino acids. Germline CDR1 is SGHAT and CDR2 is FQNNGV. Germline trimming cut 1 base from V and 8 bases from J; bases unmatched to any gene: 11. This clone has only a few counts. Sequenced material: memory CD4+ T cells sorted from blood. Subset reported: CD45RA-negative fraction. This chain connects TRBV11-2 to TRBJ1-4; 9 bases match TRBD1. The sequence was collected from a man under 40 in good health. CDR3 in amino acids: CASSLGTTGGAYEKLFF. CDR3 nucleotides: TGTGCCAGCAGCTTAGGAACCACAGGGGGCGCGTACGAAAAACTGTTTTTT.